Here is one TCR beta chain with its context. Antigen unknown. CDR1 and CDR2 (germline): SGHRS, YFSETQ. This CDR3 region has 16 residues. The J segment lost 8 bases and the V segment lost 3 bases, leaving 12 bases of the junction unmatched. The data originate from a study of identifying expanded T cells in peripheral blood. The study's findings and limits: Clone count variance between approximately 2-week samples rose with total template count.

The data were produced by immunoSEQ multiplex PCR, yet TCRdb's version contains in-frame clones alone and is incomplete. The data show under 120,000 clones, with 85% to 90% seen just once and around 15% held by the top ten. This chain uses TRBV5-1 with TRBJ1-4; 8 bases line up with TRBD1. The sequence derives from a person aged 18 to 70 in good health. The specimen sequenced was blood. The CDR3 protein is CASSSVQGAGGEKLFF. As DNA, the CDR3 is TGCGCCAGCAGCTCCGTCCAGGGGGCTGGAGGAGAAAAACTGTTTTTT.